The 8 T cell receptor beta chains reported below all come from one sample, sequenced in a study of T cell responses to AZD1222 COVID-19 vaccine. The table came from immunoSEQ multiplex PCR; TCRdb's copy has only in-frame clones and leaves some out. The data show over 95,000 clones, 70% to 85% seen once. Source: peripheral blood, taken 28 days after the second AZD1222 dose. The source of these receptors is an adult who received the AZD1222 COVID-19 vaccine.

This rearrangement joins TRBV19 to TRBJ1-2; maybe TRBD1 (5 bases). Trimming pared 6 bases from V and 1 base from J, leaving 12 bases between. The CDR3 consists of 14 residues. The germline V gene encodes CDR1 LNHDA and CDR2 SQIVND (reference sequence). The CDR3 DNA reads as TGTGCCAGTAGAACAGGAGAAAATAACTATGGCTACACCTTC. Amino acid sequence: CASRTGENNYGYTF.

V and J are TRBV7-2 and TRBJ1-3, with TRBD1 matching over 7 bases. V gave up 5 bases and J gave up 2 bases; unmatched junction bases: 9. Germline-derived CDR1 and CDR2 are SGHTA and FQGNSA. The CDR3 has 16 residues. This chain's CDR3 is CASSIITGAAGNTIYF. CDR3 bases: TGTGCCAGCAGCATAATCACAGGGGCGGCTGGAAACACCATATATTTT. Full variable domain (missing parts from reference TRBV7-2 and TRBJ1-3): GAGVSQSPSNKVTEKGKDVELRCDPISGHTALYWYRQSLGQGLEFLIYFQGNSAPDKSGLPSDRFSAERTGGSVSTLTIQRTQQEDSAVYLCASSIITGAAGNTIYFGEGSWLTVV.

DNA for the CDR3: TGTGCCAGCAGTTACTCGACCGGAGTTGCCGCGGGGGAGCAGTACTTC. It translates to CASSYSTGVAAGEQYF. This chain connects TRBV6-5 to TRBJ2-7, with D possibly matching TRBD2 (6 bases). This CDR3 has 16 residues. V was clipped by 0 bases and J by 7 bases, with 19 bases between them. Germline CDR1 and CDR2: MNHEY and SVGAGI.

The chain carries TRBV9 and TRBJ1-1; no clear D. The V end was cut by 4 bases, the J end by 7 bases, with 17 bases between. The CDR3 totals 14 residues. Germline V gene lookup returns CDR1 SGDLS and CDR2 YYNGEE. CDR3 amino acids: CASSPSGVPGEAFF. The CDR3 DNA sequence: TGTGCCAGCAGCCCCTCTGGGGTGCCGGGTGAAGCTTTCTTT.

This chain uses TRBV3-1 (or the pseudogene TRBV3-2) with TRBJ1-3; 7 bases align to TRBD1. V lost 6 bases, J lost 4 bases, and 9 bases stayed unmatched. Germline CDR1 and CDR2: LGHDT and YNNKEL (reference sequence). The CDR3 runs to 15 residues. The CDR3 DNA is TGTGCCAGCAGAGCGTCCGGGACAGCAGGAAACACCATATATTTT. Translation gives CASRASGTAGNTIYF.

The chain recombines TRBV12-2 with TRBJ2-5; TRBD2, the table's D call, lacks a check against the DNA. TRBV12-2 is tagged as a pseudogene. This CDR3 contains 20 residues. Here the CDR3 DNA reads TGTGCAAGTCGCCCCAGACTGGAAGCTAGCGGGGCCATTTTCGAGGAGACCCAGTACTTC. Translation gives CASRPRLEASGAIFEETQYF.

The rearrangement links TRBV6-5 to TRBJ1-1; D not resolved. V was trimmed by 6 bases and J by 1 base, leaving 12 bases between them. The CDR3 has 14 residues. The germline V gene has CDR1 MNHEY and CDR2 SVGAGI. In DNA, the CDR3 is TGTGCCAGCAGCCCCTCGACGGCGAACACTGAAGCTTTCTTT. It yields the protein CASSPSTANTEAFF.

The chain has TRBV20-1 and TRBJ2-1, with 13 bases that match TRBD2. Germline CDR1 DFQATT, CDR2 SNEGSKA (reference sequence). CDR3 size: 15 residues. Germline trimming cut 6 bases from V and 10 bases from J; bases unmatched to any gene: 12. CDR3 nucleotides: TGCAGTGCCAGTCCGGGACTAGCGGGATTCATGGAGCAGTTCTTC. Its protein product is CSASPGLAGFMEQFF.